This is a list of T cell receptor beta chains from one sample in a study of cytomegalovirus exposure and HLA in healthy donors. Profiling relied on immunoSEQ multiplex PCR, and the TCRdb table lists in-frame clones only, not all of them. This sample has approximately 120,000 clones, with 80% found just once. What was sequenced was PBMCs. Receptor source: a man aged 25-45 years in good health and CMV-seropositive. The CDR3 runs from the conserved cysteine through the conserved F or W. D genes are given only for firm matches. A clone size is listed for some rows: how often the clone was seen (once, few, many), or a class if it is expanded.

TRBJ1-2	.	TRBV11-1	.	CASSLEGNYGYTF	TGTGCCAGCAGCCTGGAGGGTAACTATGGCTACACCTTC
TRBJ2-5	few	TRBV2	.	CASREIETQYF	TGTGCCAGCAGAGAGATAGAGACCCAGTACTTC
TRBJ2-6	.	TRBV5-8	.	CASPRGYSGANGLTF	TGTGCCAGCCCCCGGGGGTACTCTGGGGCCAACGGCCTGACTTTC
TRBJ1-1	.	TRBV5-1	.	CASRFGERTEAFF	TGCGCCAGCAGATTCGGGGAAAGAACTGAAGCTTTCTTT
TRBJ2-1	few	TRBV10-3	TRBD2	CASGSGTRNEQFF	TGTGCCTCGGGGTCCGGGACTAGAAATGAGCAGTTCTTC
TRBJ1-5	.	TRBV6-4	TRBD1	CASRGGNRDRDFRDNQPQHF	TGTGCCAGCAGGGGGGGGAACCGGGACAGGGATTTCCGGGACAATCAGCCCCAGCATTTT
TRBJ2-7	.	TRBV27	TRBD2	CASSLSGLAGAYEQYF	TGTGCCAGCAGTTTATCTGGACTAGCGGGTGCGTACGAGCAGTACTTC
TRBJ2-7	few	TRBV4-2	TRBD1	CASSQKPGQGPEQYF	TGTGCCAGCAGCCAAAAACCGGGACAGGGACCCGAGCAGTACTTC
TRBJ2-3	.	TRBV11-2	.	CASSLEGGSPDTQYF	TGTGCCAGCAGCTTAGAAGGGGGTAGCCCAGATACGCAGTATTTT
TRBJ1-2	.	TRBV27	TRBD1	CASRDRATGYGYTF	TGTGCCAGCAGGGACAGGGCTACCGGCTATGGCTACACCTTC
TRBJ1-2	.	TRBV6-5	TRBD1	CASSQQGAGGYTF	TGTGCCAGCAGCCAACAGGGGGCGGGTGGCTACACCTTC
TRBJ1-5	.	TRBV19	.	CASSIVGTADQPQHF	TGTGCCAGTAGTATAGTTGGGACTGCCGATCAGCCCCAGCATTTT
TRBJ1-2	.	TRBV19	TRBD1	CASSIAGDRGRAIDYGYTF	TGTGCCAGTAGTATAGCAGGGGACAGGGGGCGCGCCATCGACTATGGCTACACCTTC
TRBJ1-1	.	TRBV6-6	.	CASSYAGEGGAEAFF	TGTGCCAGCAGTTACGCTGGGGAGGGCGGCGCTGAAGCTTTCTTT
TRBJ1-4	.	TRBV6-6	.	CASSPRQAEVSQKLFF	TGTGCCAGCAGCCCAAGACAGGCTGAAGTTTCCCAAAAACTGTTTTTT
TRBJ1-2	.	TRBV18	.	CASSPTGGEFGYTF	TGTGCCAGCTCACCGACCGGGGGGGAGTTTGGCTACACCTTC
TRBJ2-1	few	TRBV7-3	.	CASSEGLPDEQFF	TGTGCCAGCAGCGAGGGACTCCCGGATGAGCAGTTCTTC
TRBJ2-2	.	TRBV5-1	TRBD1	CASSLTGITGELFF	TGCGCCAGCAGCCTGACAGGGATCACCGGGGAGCTGTTTTTT
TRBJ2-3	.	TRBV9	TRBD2	CASSVGLADTDTQYF	TGTGCCAGCAGCGTAGGGCTAGCGGATACAGATACGCAGTATTTT
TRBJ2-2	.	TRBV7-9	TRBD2	CASSYGGGAAGELFF	TGTGCCAGCAGCTACGGCGGGGGGGCCGCGGGGGAGCTGTTTTTT
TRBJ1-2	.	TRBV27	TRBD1	CATRRRDRGNYGYTF	TGTGCCACCCGCCGGAGGGACAGGGGCAACTATGGCTACACCTTC
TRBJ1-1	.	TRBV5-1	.	CASSGEGWTEAFF	TGCGCCAGCAGCGGAGAGGGATGGACTGAAGCTTTCTTT
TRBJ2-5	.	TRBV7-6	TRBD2	CASSLGSGGQETQYF	TGTGCCAGCAGCCTGGGCAGCGGGGGACAAGAGACCCAGTACTTC
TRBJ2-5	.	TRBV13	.	CASSLGGGDRLQETQYF	TGTGCCAGCAGCCTAGGTGGAGGGGACCGACTCCAAGAGACCCAGTACTTC
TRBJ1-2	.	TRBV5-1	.	CASSWQVDYGYTF	TGCGCCAGCAGCTGGCAGGTGGACTATGGCTACACCTTC
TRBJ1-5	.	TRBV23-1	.	CASSGGGGDQPQHF	TGCGCCAGTTCGGGAGGCGGTGGGGACCAGCCCCAGCATTTT
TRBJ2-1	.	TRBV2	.	CASRRGKGSAEQFF	TGTGCCAGCAGGCGAGGGAAGGGTTCCGCTGAGCAGTTCTTC
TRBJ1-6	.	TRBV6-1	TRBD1	CASSAQPWDRGEPYNSPLHF	TGTGCCAGCAGTGCCCAGCCTTGGGACAGGGGAGAACCCTATAATTCACCCCTCCACTTT
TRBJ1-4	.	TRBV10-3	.	CAISESPVNEKLFF	TGTGCCATCAGTGAGTCCCCTGTTAATGAAAAACTGTTTTTT
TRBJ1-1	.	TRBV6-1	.	CASSSNRNTEAFF	TGTGCCAGCAGTTCTAACAGGAACACTGAAGCTTTCTTT
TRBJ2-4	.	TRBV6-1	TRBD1	CASSTTGDPKNIQYF	TGTGCCAGCAGTACTACAGGGGACCCCAAAAACATTCAGTACTTC
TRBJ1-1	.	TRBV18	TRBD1	CASSQGQANTEAFF	TGTGCCAGCTCACAGGGACAGGCGAACACTGAAGCTTTCTTT
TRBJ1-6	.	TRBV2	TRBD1	CASTITGRGRSPLHF	TGTGCCAGCACCATAACAGGCAGGGGGCGTTCACCCCTCCACTTT
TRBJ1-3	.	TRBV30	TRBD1	CAWGRGADGNTIYF	TGTGCCTGGGGCAGGGGGGCAGATGGAAACACCATATATTTT
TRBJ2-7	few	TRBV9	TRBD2	CASSVVRLAGIPSYEQYF	TGTGCCAGCAGCGTAGTAAGACTAGCGGGCATACCTTCCTACGAGCAGTACTTC
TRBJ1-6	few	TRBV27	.	CASSLQGRVMDSPLHF	TGTGCCAGCAGTTTACAAGGGAGGGTTATGGATTCACCCCTCCACTTT
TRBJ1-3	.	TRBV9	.	CASSAGQRSGNTIYF	TGTGCCAGCAGCGCCGGACAGCGATCTGGAAACACCATATATTTT
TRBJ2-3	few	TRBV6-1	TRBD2	CASSEGASGGITDTQYF	TGTGCCAGCAGTGAAGGGGCTAGCGGGGGAATCACAGATACGCAGTATTTT
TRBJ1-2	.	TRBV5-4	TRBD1	CASSFGTGRSGYGYTF	TGTGCCAGCAGCTTCGGGACAGGGAGAAGTGGCTATGGCTACACCTTT
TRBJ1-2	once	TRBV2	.	CASKSGPWDYGYTF	TGTGCCAGCAAGTCGGGTCCCTGGGACTATGGCTACACCTTC
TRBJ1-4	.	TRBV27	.	CASRTTRDNEKLFF	TGTGCCAGCAGAACCACCAGGGATAATGAAAAACTGTTTTTT
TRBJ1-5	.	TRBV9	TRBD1	CASSTTGGNNQPQHF	TGTGCCAGCAGCACCACAGGGGGCAACAATCAGCCCCAGCATTTT
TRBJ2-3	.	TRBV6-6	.	CASSYSSGRATDTQYF	TGTGCCAGCAGTTACTCGAGTGGCAGGGCTACAGATACGCAGTATTTT
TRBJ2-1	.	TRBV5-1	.	CASSPKGGGYNEQFF	TGCGCCAGCAGCCCTAAGGGTGGCGGGTACAATGAGCAGTTCTTC
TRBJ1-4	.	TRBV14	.	CASSQDREEKLFF	TGTGCCAGCAGCCAAGATCGGGAGGAAAAACTGTTTTTT
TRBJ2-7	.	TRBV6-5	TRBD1	CASRLTGGTYEQYF	TGTGCCAGCAGGCTGACAGGGGGGACCTACGAGCAGTACTTC
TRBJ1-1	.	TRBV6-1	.	CASSDRGITEAFF	TGTGCCAGCAGTGACCGGGGTATCACTGAAGCTTTCTTT
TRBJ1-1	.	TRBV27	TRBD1	CASSFNRRGTGSRSTEAFF	TGTGCCAGCAGTTTTAACCGTAGGGGGACAGGGAGCCGGAGCACTGAAGCTTTCTTT
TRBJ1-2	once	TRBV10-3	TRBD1	CAISMGQGARNYGYTF	TGTGCCATCAGTATGGGACAGGGGGCGCGGAACTATGGCTACACCTTC
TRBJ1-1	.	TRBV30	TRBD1	CAWSFLQGRPEAFF	TGTGCCTGGAGCTTCCTACAGGGGAGGCCTGAAGCTTTCTTT
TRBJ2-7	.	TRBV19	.	CASSIILGGYEQYF	TGTGCCAGTAGTATTATCCTGGGAGGCTACGAGCAGTACTTC
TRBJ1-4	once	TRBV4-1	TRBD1	CASSRGQGAWEEKLFF	TGCGCCAGCAGCCGAGGACAGGGGGCGTGGGAGGAAAAACTGTTTTTT
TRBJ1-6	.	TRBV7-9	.	CASGREWENSPLHF	TGTGCCAGCGGAAGGGAGTGGGAAAATTCACCCCTCCACTTT
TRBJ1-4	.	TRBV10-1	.	CASSPQGSAEKLFF	TGCGCCAGCAGCCCCCAGGGATCGGCGGAAAAACTGTTTTTT
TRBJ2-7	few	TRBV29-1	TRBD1	CSVGRQGGREQYF	TGCAGCGTTGGACGACAGGGGGGGCGCGAGCAGTACTTC